This TCR beta chain is drawn from a study of control samples from healthy donors and cancer patients. Clones were sequenced by immunoSEQ multiplex PCR, and TCRdb holds only the in-frame ones, with some missing. The sample has about 51,000 clones; over 70% are singletons. This clone was observed once. The CDR3 sequence is 14 residues long. Per germline, CDR1 MNHEY and CDR2 SVGAGI. V was clipped by 6 bases and J by 8 bases; unmatched bases: 7. The clonotype comes from a man in his 70s in good health. The V and J genes are TRBV6-5 and TRBJ1-6, with 7 bases identical to TRBD1. Sequencing used blood. In DNA, the CDR3 is TGTGCCAGCAGCCGAGGACAGGAGTATTCACCCCTCCACTTT. Translating it yields CASSRGQEYSPLHF.